What follows are 27 T cell receptor beta chains derived from one specimen sequenced in a study of cytomegalovirus exposure and HLA in healthy donors. The PCR had 60 Vbeta and 13 Jbeta primers. Assay used: immunoSEQ multiplex PCR; TCRdb lists only in-frame clones, some missing. The sample consists of about 85,000 clones, roughly 80% of them appearing once. The material sequenced was PBMCs. The source of these receptors is a woman aged 45-65 years in good health and CMV-seropositive.

This chain uses TRBV10-2 with TRBJ1-6; D possibly corresponds to TRBD1 (5 bases). V was clipped by 4 bases and J by 4 bases, with 5 bases between them. Germline V gene sequence: CDR1 WSHSY, CDR2 SAAADI. The CDR3 extends over 13 amino acids. The CDR3 nucleotides read TGCGCCAGCAGTGGACAGTATAATTCACCCCTCCACTTT. The encoded protein is CASSGQYNSPLHF.

The rearrangement links TRBV5-1 to TRBJ2-3; possible D gene TRBD2, 5 bases. From germline, CDR1 is SGHRS and CDR2 YFSETQ. The CDR3 totals 18 residues. V gave up 0 bases and J gave up 2 bases, with 19 bases separating them. The CDR3 loop reads CASSLGFPGSPHTDTQYF. CDR3 nucleotide sequence: TGCGCCAGCAGCTTGGGGTTTCCGGGGAGTCCGCACACAGATACGCAGTATTTT.

J is TRBJ2-2 and V is TRBV29-1; tentatively, D is TRBD1 (5 bases). V dropped 6 bases and J dropped 6 bases, with 17 bases sitting between them. Germline loops: CDR1 SQVTM, CDR2 ANQGSEA. The CDR3 has 14 residues. The CDR3 here is CSVRTGTSAGELFF. CDR3 coding DNA: TGCAGCGTCAGAACAGGTACTTCCGCCGGGGAGCTGTTTTTT.

In its sample, this clone was seen once. CDR3 loop: CASSVGAEDTQYF. In DNA, the CDR3 is TGTGCCAGCAGCGTAGGGGCTGAAGATACGCAGTATTTT. This chain connects TRBV9 to TRBJ2-3; D is undetermined. V lost 0 bases and J lost 5, with 7 bases in between. The CDR3 totals 13 residues. Germline V gene data show CDR1 as SGDLS and CDR2 as YYNGEE.

The chain has TRBV5-1 and TRBJ2-1; the match to TRBD2 covers 9 bases. The CDR3 is 15 amino acids. Germline values: CDR1 SGHRS, CDR2 YFSETQ. V was pared by 4 bases and J by 5 bases, with 7 bases of the junction left unmatched. CDR3 in amino acids: CASSLQTSGHNEQFF. For the CDR3, the DNA is TGCGCCAGCAGCCTCCAAACTAGCGGGCACAATGAGCAGTTCTTC.

This sequence joins TRBV27 and TRBJ2-7; D possibly corresponds to TRBD1 (5 bases). The CDR3 contains 12 residues. Germline V CDR1 and CDR2: MNHEY, SMNVEV (reference sequence). V lost 7 bases and J 6 bases, leaving 13 bases between the germline ends. The CDR3 bases are TGTGCCAGCACAACCCAGGGCCGCGAGCAGTACTTC. Amino acid sequence: CASTTQGREQYF.

The chain uses TRBV5-1 and TRBJ2-1; TRBD2 aligns across 7 bases. Losses at the gene ends were 0 bases for V and 1 base for J; bases not matched to a gene: 7. Germline loops: CDR1 SGHRS, CDR2 YFSETQ. The CDR3 spans 17 residues. The CDR3 loop reads CASSLGLLAPSYNEQFF. CDR3 coding DNA: TGCGCCAGCAGCTTGGGCCTACTAGCGCCATCCTACAATGAGCAGTTCTTC.

V usage is TRBV6-6 and J usage is TRBJ1-3; D is perhaps TRBD1 (6 bases). Germline V CDR1 and CDR2: MNHNY, SVGAGI (reference sequence). The CDR3 has 15 residues. Trimming stripped 5 bases from V and 2 bases from J, with 13 bases between. The CDR3 is CASSTGQIPGNTIYF. Written as DNA, the CDR3 is TGTGCCAGCAGTACGGGACAAATCCCTGGAAACACCATATATTTT.

This clone was observed a handful of times. The CDR3, as DNA: TGCGCCAGCAGCCCCCTTAATGCGGTAAACACTGAAGCTTTCTTT. Its translation: CASSPLNAVNTEAFF. V and J are TRBV5-1 and TRBJ1-1, with no clear D. In germline, CDR1 is SGHRS, CDR2 YFSETQ. The CDR3 is made up of 15 amino acids. Deletions cut 4 bases from V and 2 bases from J, with 15 bases between.

The rearrangement joins TRBV11-1 to TRBJ1-2; a weak D match, TRBD1 (5 bases). The CDR3 loop spans 12 amino acids. Germline assignment: CDR1 SGHAT and CDR2 FQDESV (reference sequence). V was pared by 4 bases and J by 8 bases, with 11 bases between. CDR3 sequence reads: CASSSQGYGYTF. The CDR3 DNA sequence: TGTGCCAGCAGCTCTCAGGGCTACGGCTACACCTTC. The full variable domain, in which reference TRBV11-1 and TRBJ1-2 provide the parts outside the CDR3, is EAEVAQSPRYKITEKSQAVAFWCDPISGHATLYWYRQILGQGPELLVQFQDESVVDDSQLPKDRFSAERLKGVDSTLKIQPAELGDSAMYLCASSSQGYGYTFGSGTRLTVV.

V is TRBV7-6 and J is TRBJ2-7; TRBD1 might be the D (5 bases). The CDR3 runs to 14 residues. Germline V CDR1 and CDR2: SGHVS, FNYEAQ. V was cut by 5 bases and J by 0 bases, with 11 bases left in between. CDR3 protein: CASSMTANSYEQYF. DNA for the CDR3: TGTGCCAGCAGCATGACAGCAAACTCCTACGAGCAGTACTTC. Supplemented by reference TRBV7-6 and TRBJ2-7, the full variable domain reads GAGVSQSPRYKVTKRGQDVALRCDPISGHVSLYWYRQALGQGPEFLTYFNYEAQQDKSGLPNDRFSAERPEGSISTLTIQRTEQRDSAMYRCASSMTANSYEQYFGPGTRLTVT.

The chain joins TRBV5-1 to TRBJ2-1; TRBD2 aligns across 10 bases. The V gene's germline CDR1 is SGHRS and CDR2 YFSETQ. J gave up 8 bases and V 0 bases, and 8 bases lay outside the gene matches. The CDR3 is 16 residues long. CDR3 DNA sequence: TGCGCCAGCAGCTTGGCGGTCGGGACTAGCGCCCATGAGCAGTTCTTC. This gives the protein CASSLAVGTSAHEQFF.

This clone has a handful of counts. This chain uses TRBV5-1 with TRBJ2-3; 8 bases fit TRBD1. The V segment lost 4 bases and the J segment 2 bases; nucleotides outside the gene matches: 6. The germline V gene encodes CDR1 SGHRS and CDR2 YFSETQ. This CDR3 is built from 15 residues. The CDR3 reads CASSLTGASTDTQYF. DNA for the CDR3: TGCGCCAGCAGCCTGACAGGGGCTTCCACAGATACGCAGTATTTT.

The chain combines TRBV11-2 with TRBJ2-7, with a possible D match to TRBD2 (5 bases). This CDR3 has 15 amino acids. Germline V lookup: CDR1 SGHAT, CDR2 FQNNGV. Between the trimmed V and J ends, which lost 5 bases and 5 bases, there was a span of 19 bases. CDR3 loop: CASSPIGSQEDEQYF. The CDR3 coding sequence is TGTGCCAGCAGCCCTATTGGGAGTCAGGAGGACGAGCAGTACTTC. Drawing the rest from reference TRBV11-2 and TRBJ2-7, the complete variable domain is EAGVAQSPRYKIIEKRQSVAFWCNPISGHATLYWYQQILGQGPKLLIQFQNNGVVDDSQLPKDRFSAERLKGVDSTLKIQPAKLEDSAVYLCASSPIGSQEDEQYFGPGTRLTVT.

The CDR3 loop is CSATVTGGYTF. In DNA, the CDR3 is TGCAGCGCTACCGTGACAGGGGGATACACCTTC. The J gene is TRBJ1-2, the V gene TRBV29-1; 9 bases match TRBD1. This CDR3 comprises 11 residues. Germline V gene lookup returns CDR1 SQVTM and CDR2 ANQGSEA. The ends lost 7 bases at V and 11 bases at J; junction bases unmatched: 8.

This chain joins TRBV21-1 and TRBJ1-2. TRBV21-1 is shown as a pseudogene. The CDR3 is 14 amino acids. The CDR3 reads CASSKKEGIGGYTF. The CDR3 coding sequence is TGTGCCAGCAGCAAAAAGGAGGGTATTGGGGGCTACACCTTC.

This chain uses TRBV9 with TRBJ2-5; D remains ambiguous. The CDR3 length is 13 residues. The germline V gene has CDR1 SGDLS and CDR2 YYNGEE. With 0 bases removed from V and 4 bases from J, the gap between germline ends came to 7 bases. The CDR3 DNA follows: TGTGCCAGCAGCGTAGCCCCTTTAGAGACCCAGTACTTC. Its translation: CASSVAPLETQYF.

This clone was observed a single time. The chain combines TRBV6-1 with TRBJ1-3, with no clear D. The CDR3 totals 13 residues. V lost 1 base and J lost 9, with 10 bases in between. Germline CDR1 MNHNS, CDR2 SASEGT. The CDR3 is CASSEGLRATIYF. Here the CDR3 DNA reads TGTGCCAGCAGTGAAGGACTAAGGGCCACCATATATTTT.

CDR3 in DNA: TGTGCCAGCAGCCCCCCCGGCAGGGGGCGAGGCGATACGCAGTATTTT. This encodes CASSPPGRGRGDTQYF. The chain has TRBV11-1 and TRBJ2-3; 8 bases align to TRBD1. This CDR3 is 16 amino acids long. Germline CDR1 SGHAT, CDR2 FQDESV (reference sequence). J gave up 6 bases and V 5 bases, and 13 bases lay outside the gene matches.

The rearrangement uses TRBV2 and TRBJ2-1; D might be TRBD2 (5 bases). The CDR3 spans 15 residues. CDR1 SNHLY and CDR2 FYNNEI come from the germline V gene. V dropped 0 bases and J dropped 2 bases, with 8 bases sitting between them. CDR3 amino acids: CASSEAGEAYNEQFF. CDR3 nucleotides: TGTGCCAGCAGTGAAGCGGGAGAGGCCTACAATGAGCAGTTCTTC.

This sequence joins TRBV4-1 and TRBJ1-1; weak D call: TRBD1 (5 bases). Germline lookup yields CDR1 MGHRA and CDR2 YSYEKL. V dropped 0 bases and J dropped 6 bases, with 20 bases sitting between them. The length of the CDR3 is 17 residues. This chain's CDR3 is CASSQDEGGATGAEAFF. The DNA of the CDR3 is TGCGCCAGCAGCCAAGATGAAGGAGGGGCGACCGGGGCTGAAGCTTTCTTT.

The rearrangement uses TRBV7-3 and TRBJ2-7; the match to TRBD1 covers 7 bases. V gave up 3 bases and J gave up 2 bases; unmatched junction bases: 7. This CDR3 is 15 amino acids long. Germline V gene lookup returns CDR1 SGHTA and CDR2 FQGTGA. CDR3 amino acids: CASSLGAGGAYEQYF. The CDR3 DNA reads as TGTGCCAGCAGCTTGGGGGCAGGGGGAGCCTACGAGCAGTACTTC.

V gene TRBV11-3 combines with J gene TRBJ2-7; D unclear. This CDR3 region has 13 residues. The V gene's germline CDR1 is SGHNT and CDR2 YENEEA. V was pared by 1 base and J by 3 bases, with 7 bases between. The CDR3 is CASSLAVNYEQYV. Written as DNA, the CDR3 is TGTGCCAGCAGCTTAGCGGTAAACTACGAGCAGTACGTC.

This rearrangement joins TRBV7-9 to TRBJ2-1; 10 nucleotides line up with TRBD1. The germline gives CDR1 SEHNR, CDR2 FQNEAQ (reference sequence). J was trimmed by 0 bases and V by 3 bases; bases with no gene match: 2. The CDR3 sequence is 16 residues long. The CDR3 is CASSFGQGDSYNEQFF. CDR3 DNA: TGTGCCAGCAGCTTCGGACAGGGGGACTCCTACAATGAGCAGTTCTTC.

V is TRBV19 and J is TRBJ2-3; 7 nucleotides agree with TRBD2. The junction had 3 bases not matched to a gene; V was cut back by 3 bases and J by 9 bases. The CDR3 contains 12 residues. CDR1 and CDR2 from the germline V gene are LNHDA and SQIVND (reference sequence). In DNA, the CDR3 is TGTGCCAGTAGTATTGGGCGGGAGACGCAGTATTTT. Encoded protein: CASSIGRETQYF.

Worth noting for this clone: The junction shows a germline mismatch at one end, possibly a read error. The chain recombines TRBV7-7 with TRBJ2-5; weak D call: TRBD2 (6 bases). In germline, CDR1 is SSHAT, CDR2 FNYEAQ (reference sequence). The CDR3 spans 16 residues. The CDR3 protein is CASSLEPGEVQETQYF. CDR3 DNA sequence: TGTGCTAGCAGCTTAGAACCGGGAGAGGTACAAGAGACCCAGTACTTC.

The rearrangement links TRBV6-6 to TRBJ1-5; 7 bases agree with TRBD1. Germline V gene lookup returns CDR1 MNHNY and CDR2 SVGAGI (reference sequence). There are 14 residues in the CDR3. The V and J ends lost 5 bases and 1 base, in that order; junction bases with no gene match: 2. The CDR3 DNA is TGTGCCAGCAGTCCAGGGGGGAGCAATCAGCCCCAGCATTTT. Translated, it gives CASSPGGSNQPQHF.